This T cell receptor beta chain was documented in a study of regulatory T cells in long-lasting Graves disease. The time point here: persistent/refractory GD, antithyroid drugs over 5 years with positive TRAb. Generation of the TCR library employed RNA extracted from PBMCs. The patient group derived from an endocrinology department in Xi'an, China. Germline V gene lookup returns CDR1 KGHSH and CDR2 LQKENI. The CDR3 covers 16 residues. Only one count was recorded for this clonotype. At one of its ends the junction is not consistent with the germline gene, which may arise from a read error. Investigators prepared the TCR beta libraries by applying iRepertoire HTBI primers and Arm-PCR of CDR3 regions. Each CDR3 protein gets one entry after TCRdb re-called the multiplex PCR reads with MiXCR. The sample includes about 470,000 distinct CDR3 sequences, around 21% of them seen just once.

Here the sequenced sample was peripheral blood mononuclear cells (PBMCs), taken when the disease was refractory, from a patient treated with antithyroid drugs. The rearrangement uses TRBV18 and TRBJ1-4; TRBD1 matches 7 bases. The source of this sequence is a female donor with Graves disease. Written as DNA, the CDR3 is TGTGCCAACTCACCACAGGAGACAGGGCTGGCGGAAAAACTGTTTTTT. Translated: CANSPQETGLAEKLFF.